These 25 T cell receptor beta chains originate from one sample sequenced in a study of shared clonotypes between healthy human individuals. Only CD45RO-negative cells positively selected for CCR7 counted as naive CD8 cells, so terminally differentiated effector memory CD45RA+ cells were excluded. This table comes from immunoSEQ multiplex PCR, and its TCRdb copy is limited to in-frame clones, with some not included. The sample records roughly 2,000,000 clones, 85% to 95% being singletons. The sequenced material came from naive CD8+ T cells from PBMCs. These receptors all stem from a man between 18 and 35 years old in good health. Some clones in this sample may be carry-over from other donors' samples.

The V and J genes are TRBV4-3 and TRBJ2-3; 8 bases line up with TRBD2. The V and J ends lost 4 bases and 0 bases, in that order; junction bases with no gene match: 0. Germline V CDR1 and CDR2: LGHNA, YSLEER. CDR3 length: 14 amino acids. CDR3 bases: TGCGCCAGCAGCCCTAGCGGGAGCACAGATACGCAGTATTTT. Translating it yields CASSPSGSTDTQYF.

The V gene is TRBV5-6, the J gene TRBJ2-5, with D possibly matching TRBD1 (7 bases). V dropped 0 bases and J dropped 3 bases, with 12 bases sitting between them. The V gene's germline CDR1 is SGHDT and CDR2 YYEEEE. The CDR3 is 15 residues long. The CDR3 reads CASSLVPRGEETQYF. The DNA for the CDR3 is TGTGCCAGCAGCTTGGTCCCCAGGGGGGAAGAGACCCAGTACTTC.

The chain links TRBV7-2 to TRBJ2-1, with 8 nucleotides matching TRBD1. This CDR3 comprises 17 residues. J was trimmed by 2 bases and V by 5 bases; bases with no gene match: 11. CDR1 is SGHTA, CDR2 FQGNSA, per germline. In nucleotides, the CDR3 is TGTGCCAGCAGCGACCGTCAGGGGGCGCGGCCCTACAATGAGCAGTTCTTC. The encoded protein is CASSDRQGARPYNEQFF.

The rearrangement joins TRBV4-3 to TRBJ2-3; D ambiguous. V was cut by 2 bases and J by 2 bases, with 11 bases left in between. This CDR3 region has 15 residues. The V gene's germline CDR1 is LGHNA and CDR2 YSLEER. CDR3 DNA: TGCGCCAGCAGCCAATCATCCAGAGACACAGATACGCAGTATTTT. Translated: CASSQSSRDTDTQYF.

The chain is built from TRBV11-2 and TRBJ1-1; perhaps TRBD1 as D (5 bases). Germline lookup yields CDR1 SGHAT and CDR2 FQNNGV. The CDR3 is 12 amino acids. Trimming cost V 1 base and J 8 bases, with 8 bases left between them. In nucleotides, the CDR3 is TGTGCCAGCAGCTTAGCCAGGGCCGAAGCTTTCTTT. Its translation: CASSLARAEAFF.

The genes are TRBV7-3 and TRBJ2-2; 7 positions agree with TRBD2. Germline CDR1 reads SGHTA; CDR2 reads FQGTGA. Trimming took 0 bases from V and 4 from J; bases not matched to a gene: 8. The CDR3 length is 17 residues. Here the CDR3 reads CASSLTGREVLTGELFF. The CDR3 DNA sequence: TGTGCCAGCAGCTTAACCGGTCGGGAGGTCCTCACCGGGGAGCTGTTTTTT.

Comment on this clone: Different DNA sequences within this sample yield the same CDR3. The V call is TRBV5-1, the J call TRBJ2-7; no definite D call. Germline lookup yields CDR1 SGHRS and CDR2 YFSETQ. The CDR3 length is 13 residues. The germline V and J ends were trimmed by 4 bases and 0 bases, with 8 bases remaining between them. Written as DNA, the CDR3 is TGCGCCAGCAGCCCGGGTAGCTCCTACGAGCAGTACTTC. Encoded protein: CASSPGSSYEQYF. The complete variable domain, with remaining parts taken from reference TRBV5-1 and TRBJ2-7, reads KAGVTQTPRYLIKTRGQQVTLSCSPISGHRSVSWYQQTPGQGLQFLFEYFSETQRNKGNFPGRFSGRQFSNSRSEMNVSTLELGDSALYLCASSPGSSYEQYFGPGTRLTVT.

CDR3 nucleotide sequence: TGTGCCAGCAGCGTAAACCCCATGAGGATGAACACTGAAGCTTTCTTT. Translated, it gives CASSVNPMRMNTEAFF. The gene calls are TRBV9 and TRBJ1-1; D is ambiguous. The CDR3 has 16 residues. Per germline, CDR1 SGDLS and CDR2 YYNGEE. Between the trimmed V and J ends, which lost 1 base and 0 bases, there was a span of 13 bases.

The chain joins TRBV5-6 to TRBJ1-2; 7 bases match TRBD1. With 5 bases clipped from V and 4 bases from J, the junction kept 8 bases outside the gene matches. This CDR3 region has 14 residues. Germline V CDR1 and CDR2: SGHDT, YYEEEE. The CDR3 sequence is CASSSWDSTYGYTF. DNA for the CDR3: TGTGCCAGCAGTTCTTGGGACAGCACCTATGGCTACACCTTC.

This sequence joins TRBV7-2 and TRBJ2-1; 7 bases are a match to TRBD1. V was clipped by 5 bases and J by 2 bases; unmatched bases: 6. Germline V CDR1 and CDR2: SGHTA, FQGNSA. The CDR3 has 15 residues. Here the CDR3 reads CASSPKGGTYNEQFF. The CDR3, as DNA: TGTGCCAGCAGCCCTAAAGGGGGCACCTACAATGAGCAGTTCTTC.

The chain is built from TRBV5-1 and TRBJ1-1; the D is unclear. Germline V gene lookup returns CDR1 SGHRS and CDR2 YFSETQ. V was shortened by 4 bases and J by 0 bases, with 16 bases between the two germline ends. The CDR3 loop spans 16 amino acids. CDR3 sequence reads: CASSPEEGGMNTEAFF. As DNA, the CDR3 is TGCGCCAGCAGCCCGGAGGAGGGAGGCATGAACACTGAAGCTTTCTTT. The full variable domain, with the rest looked up from reference TRBV5-1 and TRBJ1-1, is KAGVTQTPRYLIKTRGQQVTLSCSPISGHRSVSWYQQTPGQGLQFLFEYFSETQRNKGNFPGRFSGRQFSNSRSEMNVSTLELGDSALYLCASSPEEGGMNTEAFFGQGTRLTVV.

The chain uses TRBV30 and TRBJ2-7, with TRBD1 matching 8 bases. Germline values: CDR1 GTSNPN, CDR2 SVGIG (reference sequence). V trimming: 7 bases; J trimming: 6 bases; junction bases outside the gene matches: 11. The CDR3 totals 13 residues. The DNA of the CDR3 is TGTGCCTTCAGGGGGCAGGGGGCGCGCGAGCAGTACTTC. It encodes CAFRGQGAREQYF. The whole variable domain, filled in from reference TRBV30 and TRBJ2-7, reads SQTIHQWPATLVQPVGSPLSLECTVEGTSNPNLYWYRQAAGRGLQLLFYSVGIGQISSEVPQNLSASRPQDRQFILSSKKLLLSDSGFYLCAFRGQGAREQYFGPGTRLTVT.

The V gene is TRBV6-5, the J gene TRBJ2-7; D remains ambiguous. CDR1 and CDR2 (germline): MNHEY, SVGAGI. Trimming cost V 6 bases and J 2 bases, with 17 bases left between them. This CDR3 region has 15 residues. The CDR3 reads CASSTPRAGAYEQYF. The CDR3 DNA follows: TGTGCCAGCAGCACCCCCCGGGCCGGAGCCTACGAGCAGTACTTC.

The J gene is TRBJ2-1, the V gene TRBV27; 8 bases align to TRBD2. The CDR3 is 12 residues long. The germline V gene has CDR1 MNHEY and CDR2 SMNVEV (reference sequence). The trim removed 10 bases at V and 4 bases at J, leaving 3 bases unmatched. CDR3 coding DNA: TGTGCCACCACTAGCGGTTACAATGAGCAGTTCTTC. This translates into CATTSGYNEQFF.

V usage is TRBV4-3 and J usage is TRBJ2-2; a possible D gene is TRBD1 (7 bases). The CDR3 is 17 amino acids. Germline-derived CDR1 and CDR2 are LGHNA and YSLEER. Trimming shortened V by 0 bases and J by 5 bases, and 16 bases separated the two germline ends. CDR3 sequence: CASSQDRVQGRTGELFF. CDR3 in DNA: TGCGCCAGCAGCCAAGATCGTGTACAGGGGAGGACCGGGGAGCTGTTTTTT.

This clone showed up just once. This chain connects TRBV7-9 to TRBJ2-1; TRBD2 matches 8 bases. The CDR3 consists of 16 residues. Germline-derived CDR1 and CDR2 are SEHNR and FQNEAQ (reference sequence). Trimming cost V 4 bases and J 5 bases; bases outside gene matches: 10. The CDR3 reads CASSYPPGLEDNEQFF. Here the CDR3 DNA reads TGTGCCAGCAGCTATCCACCGGGACTAGAAGACAATGAGCAGTTCTTC.

V gene TRBV10-2 combines with J gene TRBJ2-7; 8 bases are a match to TRBD2. This CDR3 is 14 amino acids long. Germline trimming cut 7 bases from V and 1 base from J; bases unmatched to any gene: 6. The germline gives CDR1 WSHSY, CDR2 SAAADI. Written as DNA, the CDR3 is TGCGCCAGCAACACCGGGGGGGCATCCTACGAGCAGTACTTC. Its translation is CASNTGGASYEQYF.

The rearrangement uses TRBV5-6 and TRBJ1-2; 8 nucleotides match TRBD1. V lost 3 bases, J lost 7 bases, and 8 bases stayed unmatched. There are 14 residues in the CDR3. Germline V gene lookup returns CDR1 SGHDT and CDR2 YYEEEE. Written as DNA, the CDR3 is TGTGCCAGCAGCTGGGGCCAGGGGGCCGGTGGCTACACCTTC. Amino acids: CASSWGQGAGGYTF.

This chain connects TRBV30 to TRBJ1-3; D is possibly TRBD1 (6 bases). Trimming removed 0 bases from V and 1 base from J, with 10 bases in between. CDR3 length: 15 residues. Per the germline V gene, CDR1 is GTSNPN and CDR2 is SVGIG (reference sequence). CDR3 loop: CAWSVGGGSGNTIYF. CDR3 DNA: TGTGCCTGGAGTGTGGGAGGGGGATCTGGAAACACCATATATTTT.

The table lists this clone with a count of one. This chain joins TRBV6-1 and TRBJ1-5; D might be TRBD1 (5 bases). Germline assignment: CDR1 MNHNS and CDR2 SASEGT. CDR3 size: 13 residues. The V end was cut by 6 bases, the J end by 9 bases, with 15 bases between. CDR3 region: CASRGEVVSPQHF. CDR3 bases: TGTGCCAGCAGAGGGGAAGTGGTGTCGCCCCAGCATTTT.

This chain uses TRBV5-6 with TRBJ2-2, with unresolved D. This CDR3 region has 15 residues. CDR1 is SGHDT, CDR2 YYEEEE, per germline. Trimming removed 1 base at V and 5 bases at J, with 12 bases between. As DNA, the CDR3 is TGTGCCAGCAGCTTGTGGGCTAGTCCTACCGGGGAGCTGTTTTTT. The encoded protein is CASSLWASPTGELFF.

This chain uses TRBV9 with TRBJ1-3; D is ambiguous. Trimming took 2 bases from V and 0 from J, leaving 15 bases between them. Per the germline V gene, CDR1 is SGDLS and CDR2 is YYNGEE. The CDR3 is 17 amino acids. CDR3 bases: TGTGCCAGCAGCGTCGGAGGCAGAGCTAGCTCTGGAAACACCATATATTTT. This translates into CASSVGGRASSGNTIYF.

The V and J genes are TRBV6-4 and TRBJ2-3, with 7 bases that match TRBD1. The length of the CDR3 is 16 residues. Trimming cost V 4 bases and J 0 bases; bases outside gene matches: 7. Germline CDR1 and CDR2: MRHNA and SNTAGT. The CDR3 loop reads CASSALSGGSTDTQYF. The CDR3 DNA reads as TGTGCCAGCAGTGCCCTTTCAGGGGGAAGCACAGATACGCAGTATTTT.

The CDR3 nucleotides are TGTGCCAGCAGTCGACGGGTCCTGAACACTGAAGCTTTCTTT. Its protein is CASSRRVLNTEAFF. The rearrangement links TRBV28 to TRBJ1-1; D is uncertain. V lost 5 bases to trimming and J lost 0 bases, with 10 bases between them. Germline V lookup: CDR1 MDHEN, CDR2 SYDVKM. This CDR3 contains 14 residues.

The rearrangement links TRBV6-6 to TRBJ2-7; tentatively, D is TRBD2 (5 bases). Germline V gives CDR1 MNHNY, CDR2 SVGAGI (reference sequence). Trimming left V 5 bases short and J 0 bases short, with 14 bases between. The CDR3 contains 15 residues. Here the CDR3 reads CASSTSGSHSYEQYF. In DNA, the CDR3 is TGTGCCAGCAGTACCTCGGGGAGTCACTCCTACGAGCAGTACTTC.